The present entry profiles one T cell receptor (beta chain) with its context. Its specificity is unknown. The data are from a study of blood T cells in healthy people across ages. A second PCR of about 6 to 12 cycles used a sample-barcoded 5' primer and a J-beta primer mix. Paired-end reads containing CDR3 totaled no fewer than 3 million for each sample. TCRdb passed the 5' RACE reads through MiXCR, listing each CDR3 protein once. The table shows approximately 1,700,000 distinct CDR3 sequences, with about two fifths occurring only once. The extraction recovered at least 6 micrograms of total RNA per sample. Study conclusions and caveats: With age, beta diversity per million T cells declined roughly linearly, significantly by 30 to 40.

The receptor's source is a human donor in good health. The sample was blood.

CDR3 loop: CASSRTASGVYEQYF. The CDR3, as DNA: TGCGCCAGCAGCCGTACGGCTAGCGGGGTCTACGAGCAGTACTTC. The V gene is TRBV4-3, the J gene TRBJ2-7, with TRBD2 matching over 9 bases. Per the germline V gene, CDR1 is LGHNA and CDR2 is YSLEER. V shed 4 bases and J 3 bases; nucleotides not matched to a gene: 7. This CDR3 has 15 amino acids.